This TCR beta chain comes out of a study of glioma-infiltrating T cells after dendritic cell vaccination. Indicated time point: after dendritic cell vaccination, including at tumor progression/relapse. This CDR3 is 15 amino acids long. V was trimmed by 0 bases and J by 5 bases, leaving 11 bases between them. CDR1 and CDR2 (germline): SGHRS, YFSETQ. The assay was immunoSEQ multiplex PCR, and TCRdb's table has in-frame clones only and misses some. The sample has approximately 46,000 clones, 89% seen once. The receptor was isolated from a human donor with glioblastoma. The specimen comprised blood, sampled after dendritic cell vaccination. V gene TRBV5-1 combines with J gene TRBJ2-2, with TRBD2 as a possible D gene (6 bases). CDR3 residues: CASSLAPGDTGELFF. The CDR3, as DNA: TGCGCCAGCAGCTTGGCGCCGGGGGATACCGGGGAGCTGTTTTTT.